These 4 T cell receptor beta chains were sequenced from one sample in a study of PD-L1 blockade in urothelial cancer. The assay was immunoSEQ multiplex PCR, and TCRdb's table has in-frame clones only and misses some. The sample carries about 43,000 clones, 80% recorded once. Time point given: pretreatment peripheral blood. Specimen: PBMCs, collected around atezolizumab (anti-PD-L1) treatment. The receptors shown here come from a man aged 60 to 69 with urothelial cancer.

The chain carries TRBV5-4 and TRBJ1-2, with TRBD1 as a possible D gene (5 bases). The V end lost 0 bases, the J end lost 4 bases, and 10 bases lay between the germline ends. This CDR3 has 14 amino acids. Looked up from germline, CDR1 is SGHNT and CDR2 is YYREEE (reference sequence). This chain's CDR3 is CASSLGQGPYGYTF. CDR3 DNA sequence: TGTGCCAGCAGCTTGGGTCAGGGCCCCTATGGCTACACCTTC.

V gene TRBV28 combines with J gene TRBJ2-2; 11 nucleotides line up with TRBD2. J lost 6 bases, V lost 1 base, and 7 bases had no gene match. Germline CDR1 and CDR2: MDHEN and SYDVKM. This CDR3 comprises 17 residues. The CDR3 coding sequence is TGTGCCAGCAGTTTATTCTCTAGCGGGAGGAGGGCCGGGGAGCTGTTTTTT. Protein: CASSLFSSGRRAGELFF.

The V gene is TRBV19, the J gene TRBJ1-5; 10 nucleotides align to TRBD1. The V gene end was trimmed by 3 bases and the J gene end by 4 bases; junction bases not matched to a gene: 6. In germline, CDR1 is LNHDA, CDR2 SQIVND (reference sequence). The CDR3 is made up of 16 amino acids. The CDR3 DNA follows: TGTGCCAGTAGTATTCCAGGGACAGGGGTGAATCAGCCCCAGCATTTT. Translating it yields CASSIPGTGVNQPQHF.

CDR3 region: CASSLRPEGSYEQYF. The CDR3 DNA reads as TGTGCCAGCAGTTTACGCCCAGAGGGATCCTACGAGCAGTACTTC. This chain connects TRBV27 to TRBJ2-7; D may be TRBD2 (5 bases). This CDR3 is 15 amino acids long. Trimming removed 2 bases from V and 1 base from J, with 12 bases in between. Germline lookup yields CDR1 MNHEY and CDR2 SMNVEV (reference sequence).